The present T cell receptor beta chain was sequenced within a study of T cell repertoires in cytomegalovirus infection. Across the study: In public TCR beta signatures, there were indications of both CMV infection and matching HLA type.

This clonotype was observed a handful of times. Its specificity is unknown. Via MiXCR, TCRdb re-called the reads, giving one row per CDR3 protein. The sample includes some 250,000 distinct CDR3 sequences, approximately 9.1% of them seen just once. The CDR3 totals 19 residues. CDR1 and CDR2 from the germline V gene are SGHAT and FQNNGV. Trimming at V came to 5 bases and at J to 0 bases, leaving 14 bases not matched to a gene. Study observations and caveats: Clonotype analysis showed dominance of the ex vivo response by HLA-C-restricted CMV-specific TCR beta clonotypes. Public TCR beta family frequency separated CMV-and-HLA carriers, including in an independent cohort.

The rearrangement joins TRBV11-2 to TRBJ2-3; 10 nucleotides agree with TRBD1. The specimen was PBMCs. The TCR was taken from a human donor in good health (CMV status not recorded). Some clones in this sample may be carry-over from other donors' samples. The CDR3 region is CASSRQTGGFVASTDTQYF. CDR3 nucleotides: TGTGCCAGCAGCCGTCAGACAGGGGGCTTCGTAGCTAGCACAGATACGCAGTATTTT.